This TCR beta chain was observed in a study of graft-versus-host responses after intestinal transplantation. This clone was seen a single time. The antigen is not known. Generated by immunoSEQ multiplex PCR, the TCRdb table keeps only in-frame clones and is missing some. The profile covers around 97,000 clones, with about nine tenths appearing a single time and roughly 6% taken by the ten largest. CDR1 MNHEY and CDR2 SVGAGI come from the germline V gene. The V gene lost 10 bases and the J gene lost 1 base, with 15 bases spanning the gap. The CDR3 length is 14 residues. This clonotype was obtained from a human donor who received an intestinal transplant. The chain has TRBV6-5 and TRBJ2-3, with D possibly called TRBD1 or TRBD2 (5 bases each). Specimen: unstimulated CD8+ T cells sorted from spleen or lymph node cells, collected before intestinal transplant. Here the CDR3 reads CAILRDGRTDTQYF. For the CDR3, the DNA is TGTGCCATCCTGAGGGACGGACGCACAGATACGCAGTATTTT.